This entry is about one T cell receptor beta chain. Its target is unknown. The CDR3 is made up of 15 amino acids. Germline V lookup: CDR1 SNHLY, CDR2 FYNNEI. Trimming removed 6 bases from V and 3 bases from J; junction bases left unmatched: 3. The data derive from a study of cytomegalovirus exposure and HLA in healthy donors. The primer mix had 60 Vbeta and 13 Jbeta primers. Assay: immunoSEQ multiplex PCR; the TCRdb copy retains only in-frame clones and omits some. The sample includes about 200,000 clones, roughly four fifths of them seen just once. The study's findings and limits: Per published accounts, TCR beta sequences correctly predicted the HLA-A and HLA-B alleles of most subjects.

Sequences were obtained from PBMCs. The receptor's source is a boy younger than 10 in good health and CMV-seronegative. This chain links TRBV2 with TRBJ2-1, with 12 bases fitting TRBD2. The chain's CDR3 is CASRLAGGIYNEQFF. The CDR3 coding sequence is TGTGCCAGCAGGCTAGCGGGGGGGATCTACAATGAGCAGTTCTTC.